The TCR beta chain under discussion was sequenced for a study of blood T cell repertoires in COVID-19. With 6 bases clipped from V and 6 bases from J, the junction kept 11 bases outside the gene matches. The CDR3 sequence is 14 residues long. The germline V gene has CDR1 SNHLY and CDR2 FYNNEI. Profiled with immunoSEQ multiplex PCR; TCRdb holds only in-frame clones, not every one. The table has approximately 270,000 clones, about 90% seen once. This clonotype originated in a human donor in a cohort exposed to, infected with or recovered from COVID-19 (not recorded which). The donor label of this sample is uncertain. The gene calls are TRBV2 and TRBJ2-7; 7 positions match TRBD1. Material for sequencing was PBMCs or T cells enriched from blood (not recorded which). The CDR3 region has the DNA TGTGCCAGCAGCGTACAGGGGAAGTCACGCGAGCAGTACTTC. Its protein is CASSVQGKSREQYF.